These T cell receptor beta chains were read from a single sample in a study of CD8 T cells in Susac syndrome. Each CDR3 protein gets one entry after TCRdb re-called the immunoSEQ multiplex PCR reads with MiXCR. The sample has under 250,000 distinct CDR3 sequences, about 94% seen once. The sequenced sample was CD4+ T cells from PBMCs. Receptors were obtained from a human donor with multiple sclerosis. Each CDR3 is given with its conserved first and last residue. D genes are given only for firm matches.

cdr3_length	v_call	d_call	j_call	cdr3_nt	cdr3_aa
12	TRBV28	.	TRBJ1-5	TGTGCCAGCAGTTTATTCGATCAGCCCCAGCATTTT	CASSLFDQPQHF
16	TRBV4-1	.	TRBJ1-5	TGCGCCAGCAGCCAAGATCAGGCCTATAGCAATCAGCCCCAGCATTTT	CASSQDQAYSNQPQHF
15	TRBV14	TRBD2	TRBJ2-5	TGTGCCAGCGGGAAGCGGGAGTCGAGGTGGGAGACCCAGTACTTC	CASGKRESRWETQYF
15	TRBV28	.	TRBJ2-7	TGTGCCAGCAGTTCCTCCCCCAGCTCAGAAGCCGAGCAGTACTTC	CASSSSPSSEAEQYF
14	TRBV9	TRBD2	TRBJ2-7	TGTGCCAGCAGCGGACTAGCGGATTCCTACGAGCAGTACTTC	CASSGLADSYEQYF
14	TRBV24-1	TRBD2	TRBJ2-1	TGTGCCACCAATAGCGGGGGACCCCGGGATGAGCAGTTCTTC	CATNSGGPRDEQFF
12	TRBV5-8	.	TRBJ1-2	TGTGCCAGCAGCCACGGCCTCGGTGGCTACACCTTC	CASSHGLGGYTF
13	TRBV3-1	TRBD1	TRBJ2-5	TGTGCCAGCAGCCAAGGACAGGGGGTGACCCAGTACTTC	CASSQGQGVTQYF
14	TRBV12-3/TRBV12-4	.	TRBJ2-3	TGTGCCAGCACCCAGAAGAAGTACACAGATACGCAGTATTTT	CASTQKKYTDTQYF
13	TRBV12-3/TRBV12-4	.	TRBJ1-2	TGTGCCAGCAGTTTCGGGCAGGGGAGTGGCTACACCTTC	CASSFGQGSGYTF